Below, 5 T cell receptor beta chains from the same sample are listed, as sequenced in a study of CD8 T cells in Susac syndrome. Random hexamers were used to reverse transcribe the RNA input (about 0.45 to 1 ug). TCRdb passed the immunoSEQ multiplex PCR reads through MiXCR, listing each CDR3 protein once. Seen here are about 200,000 distinct CDR3 sequences, roughly 94% observed once, and the top ten hold about 0.095%. The material sequenced was CD4+ T cells from PBMCs. These receptors all come from a human donor in good health.

V usage is TRBV4-1 and J usage is TRBJ2-6; 14 positions match TRBD2. The germline CDR1 and CDR2 sequences are MGHRA and YSYEKL. This CDR3 comprises 20 residues. J lost 4 bases, V lost 1 base, and 9 bases had no gene match. DNA for the CDR3: TGCGCCAGCAGCCAAGCTATGGGACTAGCGGGAGTGGAAGGGGCCAACGTCCTGACTTTC. Its protein product is CASSQAMGLAGVEGANVLTF.

This chain joins TRBV6-9 and TRBJ2-7; a possible D gene is TRBD1 (6 bases). V lost 6 bases and J lost 4, with 19 bases in between. Germline V gene lookup returns CDR1 MNHGY and CDR2 SVAAGI. The CDR3 contains 15 residues. CDR3 protein: CASSGTLDSTYEQYV. Here the CDR3 DNA reads TGTGCCAGCAGCGGTACGTTGGACAGCACTTACGAGCAGTACGTC.

The chain employs TRBV2 and TRBJ2-3; D not certain. This CDR3 has 13 residues. Germline CDR1 and CDR2: SNHLY and FYNNEI. V was clipped by 4 bases and J by 6 bases, with 11 bases between them. This CDR3 reads CASSAFGRDTQYF. For the CDR3, the DNA is TGTGCCAGCAGTGCGTTCGGGCGGGATACGCAGTATTTT.

The gene calls are TRBV20-1 and TRBJ1-5; the match to TRBD1 covers 9 bases. Per germline, CDR1 DFQATT and CDR2 SNEGSKA (reference sequence). Trimming removed 4 bases from V and 1 base from J; junction bases left unmatched: 14. This CDR3 spans 18 amino acids. DNA for the CDR3: TGCAGTGCTATACCCCTAATCGCGGGACAGGGAAGCAATCAGCCCCAGCATTTT. It translates to CSAIPLIAGQGSNQPQHF.

V is TRBV27 and J is TRBJ1-3; tentative D call: TRBD1 (5 bases). In germline, CDR1 is MNHEY, CDR2 SMNVEV (reference sequence). The V end was cut by 9 bases, the J end by 4 bases, with 13 bases between. This CDR3 spans 13 amino acids. The CDR3 region is CASRTGLGNTIYF. CDR3 sequence (DNA): TGTGCCAGTCGAACAGGCTTGGGAAACACCATATATTTT.